The rows below give T cell receptor beta chains drawn from one sample of a study of CD8 T cells in ankylosing spondylitis. TCRdb ran MiXCR on the 5' RACE reads and lists one entry per CDR3 protein. This sample has some 130,000 distinct CDR3 sequences, with 6% to 8% found just once. Sequenced: blood, either unsorted or a sorted T cell fraction (not recorded which). The receptors originated from a female donor with ankylosing spondylitis or in good health (not recorded which). CDR3s include the opening cysteine and the closing phenylalanine or tryptophan. The order of the fields is V gene, D gene, clone size, J gene, CDR3 DNA, CDR3 protein. D genes are given only for firm matches. Rows may omit the clone size; those that give it use once, few, many or a size class.

TRBV5-1	.	many	TRBJ1-1	TGCGCCAGCAGCTTGGTACGGACTAACACTGAAGCTTTCTTT	CASSLVRTNTEAFF
TRBV29-1	.	many	TRBJ1-1	TGCAGCGTTCCCCCCCCCGGGGTAGGCACTGAAGCTTTCTTT	CSVPPPGVGTEAFF
TRBV27	.	.	TRBJ1-3	TGTGCCAGCAGTTTATTTACAGGGGGAAACACCATATATTTT	CASSLFTGGNTIYF
TRBV30	TRBD1	few	TRBJ2-7	TGTGCCGGGGACAGGGTCTCCTACGAGCAGTACTTC	CAGDRVSYEQYF
TRBV5-1	TRBD2	few	TRBJ2-2	TGCGCCAGCAGCTTGGCCAGGGAGGGCACCGGGGAGCTGTTTTTT	CASSLAREGTGELFF
TRBV29-1	.	many	TRBJ1-2	TGCAGCGTCGAACCCCAGGGGAATTATGGCTACACCTTC	CSVEPQGNYGYTF
TRBV28	.	.	TRBJ2-5	TGTGCCAGCAGTTCCCATCCGGACAGGATGGGAGGAGAGACCCAGTACTTC	CASSSHPDRMGGETQYF
TRBV12-3/TRBV12-4	TRBD1	.	TRBJ1-1	TGTGCCAGCAGTCCTCGACAGGGTCGGACTGGAGCTTTCTTT	CASSPRQGRTGAFF
TRBV10-3	TRBD1	many	TRBJ2-7	TGTGCCATCAGTGACACTTCAGGGGGCGGCGAGCAGTACTTC	CAISDTSGGGEQYF
TRBV12-3/TRBV12-4	.	many	TRBJ1-2	TGTGCCAGCAGTTTGGGGGGAAATGGAGTTGGCTACACCTTC	CASSLGGNGVGYTF
TRBV6-2/TRBV6-3	.	few	TRBJ2-4	TGTGCCAGCAGAGGTGGGACGGCGAGACTAGCCAAAAACATTCAGTACTTC	CASRGGTARLAKNIQYF
TRBV7-9	.	many	TRBJ1-6	TGTGCCAGCAGCTTAGGGGGTAGCAATTCACCCCTCCACTTT	CASSLGGSNSPLHF
TRBV5-6	TRBD1	many	TRBJ1-1	TGTGCCAGCAGCTTCTTGAGACAGGGGGCGCAGAACACTGAAGCTTTCTTT	CASSFLRQGAQNTEAFF
TRBV6-5	.	many	TRBJ2-5	TGTGCCAGCAGTTGGGGCAGGCAAGAGACCCAGTACTTC	CASSWGRQETQYF
TRBV2	.	few	TRBJ1-5	TGTGCCAGCAGTGACGGGGCGGCTAGCAATCAGCCCCAGCATTTT	CASSDGAASNQPQHF
TRBV6-1	.	many	TRBJ1-3	TGTGCCAGCACCGGGGGAGGCTCTGGAAACACCATATATTTT	CASTGGGSGNTIYF
TRBV20-1	TRBD2	many	TRBJ2-1	TGCAGTGCTAGACCAAGCCTAGCGGGGGGTTGGAATGAGCAGTTCTTC	CSARPSLAGGWNEQFF
TRBV7-2	.	many	TRBJ1-2	TGTGCCAGCAGCTCGGACACTTTCTATGGCTACACCTTC	CASSSDTFYGYTF
TRBV29-1	.	many	TRBJ2-3	TGCAGCGCTAGATCTGACGGATATAGCACAGATACGCAGTATTTT	CSARSDGYSTDTQYF
TRBV12-3/TRBV12-4	.	many	TRBJ1-1	TGTGCCAGCACCTTGAGGCAGAACACTGAAGCTTTCTTT	CASTLRQNTEAFF
TRBV7-5	.	.	TRBJ2-5	.	CISVPEAPLLPGETQYF
TRBV4-2	.	many	TRBJ2-2	TGTGCCAGCAGCCAAGAGGAGGGTGTGGGGGGCACCGGGGAGCTGTTTTTT	CASSQEEGVGGTGELFF
TRBV12-3/TRBV12-4	.	many	TRBJ2-3	TGTGCCAGCAGTTTCACAGATACGCAGTATTTT	CASSFTDTQYF
TRBV9	.	many	TRBJ2-5	TGTGCCAGCAGCTTCCAAGACGGATACGAAGAGACCCAGTACTTC	CASSFQDGYEETQYF
TRBV25-1	TRBD2	many	TRBJ2-3	TGTGCCAGCAGTGAATATACCCTAGCGGGGAGCACAGATACGCAGTATTTT	CASSEYTLAGSTDTQYF
TRBV12-3/TRBV12-4	.	few	TRBJ2-5	TGTGCCAGCAGCACCGAGGACAGCCAAGAGACCCAGTACTTC	CASSTEDSQETQYF
TRBV5-1	.	many	TRBJ1-2	TGCGCCAGCAGCTTAAGTGCAGGGAGCTATGGCTACACCTTC	CASSLSAGSYGYTF
TRBV24-1	.	many	TRBJ1-3	TGTGCCACCCAAGGAGGCAGATCGGGAAGCGACACCATATATTTT	CATQGGRSGSDTIYF
TRBV3-1	.	many	TRBJ1-1	TGTGCCAGCAGCCAAGGCCGTGACGGAGCTTTCTTT	CASSQGRDGAFF
TRBV20-1	TRBD2	many	TRBJ2-5	TGCAGTGCTAGGAGACTAGCGGGGGGGCAGGGGACCCAGTACTTC	CSARRLAGGQGTQYF
TRBV4-1	TRBD1	many	TRBJ2-3	TGCGCCAGCAGCCAAGAGGGGACAGGGAGCACAGATACGCAGTATTTT	CASSQEGTGSTDTQYF
TRBV10-3	TRBD1	many	TRBJ1-1	TGTGCCTCAAAAGGGGACAGTGGGGATGAAGCTTTCTTT	CASKGDSGDEAFF
TRBV5-1	TRBD1	many	TRBJ2-2	TGCGCCAGCCGGACAGGGGGCGCCGACACCGGGGAGCTGTTTTTT	CASRTGGADTGELFF
TRBV5-1	.	many	TRBJ2-2	TGCGCCAGCAGCTTACAGGACACCGGGGAGCTGTTTTTT	CASSLQDTGELFF
TRBV7-2	.	many	TRBJ2-5	TGTGCCAGCAGCTTAGGTCCCATAAAACAAGAGACCCAGTACTTC	CASSLGPIKQETQYF
TRBV18	.	.	TRBJ1-4	TGTGCCAGCTCACCACGAGGTTTGGAAAAACTGTTTTTT	CASSPRGLEKLFF
TRBV12-3/TRBV12-4	TRBD1	many	TRBJ1-3	TGTGCCAGCAGTTCCCGGACAGGGCGCCCTGGAAACACCATATATTTT	CASSSRTGRPGNTIYF
TRBV3-2	.	many	TRBJ1-3	TGTGCCAGCAGCCAGCGGACAGGTTCCTGGACTGGAAACACCATATATTTT	CASSQRTGSWTGNTIYF
TRBV6-2/TRBV6-3	TRBD1	.	TRBJ2-4	TGTGCCAGCAGTTACGTTCAGGGGGACCCCAAAAACATTCAGTACTTC	CASSYVQGDPKNIQYF
TRBV18	TRBD1	few	TRBJ2-5	TGTGCCAGCTCACTTGGGACAGGGTCCCTAACGCAAGAGACCCAGTACTTC	CASSLGTGSLTQETQYF
TRBV20-1	TRBD2	few	TRBJ2-7	TGCAGTGCTATACTAGCGGGGGGTCTCAATTACGAGCAGTACTTC	CSAILAGGLNYEQYF
TRBV10-3	.	many	TRBJ1-2	TGTGCCACCAAAGACTATTTGGGCTATGGCTACACCTTC	CATKDYLGYGYTF
TRBV7-9	.	.	TRBJ2-1	TGTGCCAGCAGCTTAGTTGGGGACACTGAGCAGTTCTTC	CASSLVGDTEQFF